Described below is a single T cell receptor beta chain sequence and its context. The authors drew 8 to 10 milliliters of peripheral blood from each donor. This sample was taken from a study of blood T cells in healthy people across ages. Using a J-beta primer mix together with a sample-barcoded 5' primer, a second PCR was run for about 6 to 11 cycles. Carrying 12 random nucleotides, a template-switch adaptor labeled each individual cDNA molecule. TCRdb reprocessed the 5' RACE reads via MiXCR and lists one record per CDR3 protein. The data hold 700,000 to 1,000,000 distinct CDR3 sequences, with 40% to 50% observed a single time. The sequenced material came from blood. This TCR was sampled from a man aged 60 to 69 in good health.

The CDR3 is CASSVLDIYDEQFF. CDR3 DNA sequence: TGTGCCAGCAGCGTGTTGGATATATACGATGAGCAGTTCTTC. The gene calls are TRBV9 and TRBJ2-1, with D unclear. The CDR3 totals 14 residues. Between the trimmed V and J ends, which lost 2 bases and 8 bases, there was a span of 14 bases. Germline assignment: CDR1 SGDLS and CDR2 YYNGEE.